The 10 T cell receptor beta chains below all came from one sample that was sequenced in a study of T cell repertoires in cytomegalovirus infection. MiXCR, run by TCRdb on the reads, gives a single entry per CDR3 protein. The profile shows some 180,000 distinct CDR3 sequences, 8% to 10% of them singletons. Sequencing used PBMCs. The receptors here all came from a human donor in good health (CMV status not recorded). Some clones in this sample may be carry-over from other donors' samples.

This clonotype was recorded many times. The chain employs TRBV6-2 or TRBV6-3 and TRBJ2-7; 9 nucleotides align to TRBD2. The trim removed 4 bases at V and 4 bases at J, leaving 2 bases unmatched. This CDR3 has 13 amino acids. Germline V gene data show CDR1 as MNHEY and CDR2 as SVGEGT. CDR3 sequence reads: CASSSSGRYEQYF. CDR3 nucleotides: TGTGCCAGCAGTTCCAGCGGGAGGTACGAGCAGTACTTC.

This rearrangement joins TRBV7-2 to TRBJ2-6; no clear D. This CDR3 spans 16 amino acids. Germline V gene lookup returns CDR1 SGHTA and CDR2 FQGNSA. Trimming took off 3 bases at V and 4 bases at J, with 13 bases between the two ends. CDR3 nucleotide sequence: TGTGCCAGCAGCTTCAACCCCTTACTAGGGGCCAACGTCCTGACTTTC. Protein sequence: CASSFNPLLGANVLTF.

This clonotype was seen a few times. Here the CDR3 DNA reads TGTGCCAGCAGCTTAGAGTACCACGGCGAGCAGTACTTC. Encoded protein: CASSLEYHGEQYF. This sequence joins TRBV7-2 and TRBJ2-7; no clear D. V was cut by 1 base and J by 6 bases, with 10 bases left in between. CDR3 length: 13 residues. CDR1 and CDR2 (germline): SGHTA, FQGNSA. Drawing the rest from reference TRBV7-2 and TRBJ2-7, the complete variable domain is GAGVSQSPSNKVTEKGKDVELRCDPISGHTALYWYRQSLGQGLEFLIYFQGNSAPDKSGLPSDRFSAERTGGSVSTLTIQRTQQEDSAVYLCASSLEYHGEQYFGPGTRLTVT.

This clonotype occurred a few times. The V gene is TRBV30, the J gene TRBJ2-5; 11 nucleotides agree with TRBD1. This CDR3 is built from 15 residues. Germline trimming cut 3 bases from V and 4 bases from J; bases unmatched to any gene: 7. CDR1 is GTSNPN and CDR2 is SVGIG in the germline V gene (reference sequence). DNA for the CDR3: TGTGCCTGGAGCAACGCCGGGACAGGGGGAGAGACCCAGTACTTC. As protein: CAWSNAGTGGETQYF.

In DNA, the CDR3 is TGTGCCAGCAGCGGGAGACCGGGACTAGCAAGTGATACGCAGTATTTT. Amino acid sequence: CASSGRPGLASDTQYF. This sequence joins TRBV9 and TRBJ2-3; 9 nucleotides align to TRBD2. CDR3 length equals 16 residues. Germline lookup yields CDR1 SGDLS and CDR2 YYNGEE. Germline trimming cut 3 bases from V and 6 bases from J; bases unmatched to any gene: 11.

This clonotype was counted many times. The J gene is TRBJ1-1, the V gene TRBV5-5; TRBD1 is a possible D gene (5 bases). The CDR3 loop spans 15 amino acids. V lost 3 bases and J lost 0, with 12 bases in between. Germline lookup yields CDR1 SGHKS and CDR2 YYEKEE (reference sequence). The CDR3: CASSYSSTVNTEAFF. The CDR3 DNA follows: TGTGCCAGCAGCTATTCTTCGACAGTGAACACTGAAGCTTTCTTT.

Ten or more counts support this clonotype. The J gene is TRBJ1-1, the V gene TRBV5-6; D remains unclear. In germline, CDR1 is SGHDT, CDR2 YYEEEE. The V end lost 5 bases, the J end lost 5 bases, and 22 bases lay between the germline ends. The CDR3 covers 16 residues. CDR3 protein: CASSLSSSTLGTEAFF. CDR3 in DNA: TGTGCCAGCAGTTTAAGTTCATCTACCCTCGGGACTGAAGCTTTCTTT. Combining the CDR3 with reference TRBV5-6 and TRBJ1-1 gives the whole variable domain DAGVTQSPTHLIKTRGQQVTLRCSPKSGHDTVSWYQQALGQGPQFIFQYYEEEERQRGNFPDRFSGHQFPNYSSELNVNALLLGDSALYLCASSLSSSTLGTEAFFGQGTRLTVV.

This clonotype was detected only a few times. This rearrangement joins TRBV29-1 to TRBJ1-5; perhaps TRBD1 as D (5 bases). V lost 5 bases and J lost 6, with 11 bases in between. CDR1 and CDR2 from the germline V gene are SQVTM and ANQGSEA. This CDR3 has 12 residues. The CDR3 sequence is CSVSREGQPQHF. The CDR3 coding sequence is TGCAGCGTTTCCAGGGAAGGTCAGCCCCAGCATTTT. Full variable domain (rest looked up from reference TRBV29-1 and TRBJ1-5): SAVISQKPSRDICQRGTSLTIQCQVDSQVTMMFWYRQQPGQSLTLIATANQGSEATYESGFVIDKFPISRPNLTFSTLTVSNMSPEDSSIYLCSVSREGQPQHFGDGTRLSIL.

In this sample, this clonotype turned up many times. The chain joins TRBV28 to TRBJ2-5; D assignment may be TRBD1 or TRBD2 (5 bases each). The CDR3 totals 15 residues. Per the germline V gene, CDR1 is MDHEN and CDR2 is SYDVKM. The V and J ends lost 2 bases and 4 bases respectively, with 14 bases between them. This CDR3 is CASSLGAGARETQYF. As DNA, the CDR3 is TGTGCCAGCAGTTTAGGGGCCGGGGCAAGAGAGACCCAGTACTTC.

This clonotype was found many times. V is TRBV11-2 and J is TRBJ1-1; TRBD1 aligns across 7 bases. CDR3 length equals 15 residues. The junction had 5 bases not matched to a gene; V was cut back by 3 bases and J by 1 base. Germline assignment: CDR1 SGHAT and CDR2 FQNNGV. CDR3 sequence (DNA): TGTGCCAGCAGCTTCACCAGGGGGAAGAACACTGAAGCTTTCTTT. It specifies CASSFTRGKNTEAFF.